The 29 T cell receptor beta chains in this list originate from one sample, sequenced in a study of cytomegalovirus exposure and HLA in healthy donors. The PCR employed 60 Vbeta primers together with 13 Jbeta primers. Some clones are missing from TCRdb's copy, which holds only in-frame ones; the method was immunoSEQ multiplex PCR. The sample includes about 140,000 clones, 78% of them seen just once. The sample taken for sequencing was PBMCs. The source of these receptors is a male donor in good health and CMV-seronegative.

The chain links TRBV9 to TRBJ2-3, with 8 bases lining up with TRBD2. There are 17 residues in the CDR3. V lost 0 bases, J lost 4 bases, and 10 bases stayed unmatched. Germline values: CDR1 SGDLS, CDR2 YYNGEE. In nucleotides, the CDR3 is TGTGCCAGCAGCGTAGCCTCCGGACTAGCCCTTTCAGATACGCAGTATTTT. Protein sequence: CASSVASGLALSDTQYF.

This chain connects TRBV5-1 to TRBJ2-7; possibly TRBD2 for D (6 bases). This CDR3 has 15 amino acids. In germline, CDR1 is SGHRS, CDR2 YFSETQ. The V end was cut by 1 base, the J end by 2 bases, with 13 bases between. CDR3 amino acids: CASSLYRDSAYEQYF. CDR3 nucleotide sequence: TGCGCCAGCAGCTTGTATCGGGACTCAGCCTACGAGCAGTACTTC.

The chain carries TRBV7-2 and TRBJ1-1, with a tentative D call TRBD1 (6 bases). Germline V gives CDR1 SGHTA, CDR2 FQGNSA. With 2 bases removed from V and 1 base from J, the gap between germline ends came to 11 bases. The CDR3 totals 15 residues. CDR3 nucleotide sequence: TGTGCCAGCAGCTTATCCGGGACACCGAACACTGAAGCTTTCTTT. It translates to CASSLSGTPNTEAFF.

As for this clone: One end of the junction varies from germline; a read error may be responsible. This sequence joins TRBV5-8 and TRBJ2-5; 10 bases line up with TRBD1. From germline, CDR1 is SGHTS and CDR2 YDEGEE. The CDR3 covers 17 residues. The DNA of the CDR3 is TGTGCCAGCCGCTTGATGGTTGGGGGACAGGGGAAAAAGACCCAGTACTTC. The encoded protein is CASRLMVGGQGKKTQYF. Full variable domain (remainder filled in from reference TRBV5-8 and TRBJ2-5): EAGVTQSPTHLIKTRGQQATLRCSPISGHTSVYWYQQALGLGLQFLLWYDEGEERNRGNFPPRFSGRQFPNYSSELNVNALELEDSALYLCASRLMVGGQGKKTQYFGPGTRLLVL.

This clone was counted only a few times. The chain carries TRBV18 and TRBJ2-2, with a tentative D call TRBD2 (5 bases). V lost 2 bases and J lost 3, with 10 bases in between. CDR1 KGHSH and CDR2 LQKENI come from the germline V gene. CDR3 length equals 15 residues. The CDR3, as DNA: TGTGCCAGCTCACCAACGAGGGTCGACACCGGGGAGCTGTTTTTT. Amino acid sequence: CASSPTRVDTGELFF.

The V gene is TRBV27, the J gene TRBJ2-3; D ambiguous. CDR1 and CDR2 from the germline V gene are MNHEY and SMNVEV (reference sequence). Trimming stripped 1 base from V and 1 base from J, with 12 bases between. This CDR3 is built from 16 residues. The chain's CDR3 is CASSLFAATGTDTQYF. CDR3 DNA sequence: TGTGCCAGCAGTTTATTCGCGGCGACGGGCACAGATACGCAGTATTTT.

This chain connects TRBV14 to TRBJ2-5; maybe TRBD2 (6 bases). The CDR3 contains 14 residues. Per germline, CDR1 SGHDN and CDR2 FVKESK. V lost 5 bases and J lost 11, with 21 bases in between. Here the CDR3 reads CASSEMGLAWEQYF. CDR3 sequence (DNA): TGTGCCAGCAGCGAGATGGGACTGGCCTGGGAGCAGTACTTC.

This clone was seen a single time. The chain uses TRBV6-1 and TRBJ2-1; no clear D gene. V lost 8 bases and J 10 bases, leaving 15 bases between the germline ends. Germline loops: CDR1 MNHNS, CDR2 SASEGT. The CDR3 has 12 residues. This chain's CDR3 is CASGRSYWEQFF. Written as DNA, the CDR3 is TGTGCCAGCGGTCGTAGTTACTGGGAGCAGTTCTTC.

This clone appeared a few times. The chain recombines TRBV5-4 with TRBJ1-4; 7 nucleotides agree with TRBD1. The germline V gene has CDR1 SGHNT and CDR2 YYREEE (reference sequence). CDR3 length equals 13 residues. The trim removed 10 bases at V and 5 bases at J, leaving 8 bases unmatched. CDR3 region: CAGRDSLNEKLFF. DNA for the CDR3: TGTGCCGGAAGGGACAGCTTGAATGAAAAACTGTTTTTT.

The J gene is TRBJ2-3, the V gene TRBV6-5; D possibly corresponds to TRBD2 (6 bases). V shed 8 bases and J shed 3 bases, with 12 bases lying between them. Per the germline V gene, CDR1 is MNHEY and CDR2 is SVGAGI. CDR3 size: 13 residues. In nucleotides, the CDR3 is TGTGCCAGCGGGCGGGAATTTACAGATACGCAGTATTTT. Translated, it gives CASGREFTDTQYF.

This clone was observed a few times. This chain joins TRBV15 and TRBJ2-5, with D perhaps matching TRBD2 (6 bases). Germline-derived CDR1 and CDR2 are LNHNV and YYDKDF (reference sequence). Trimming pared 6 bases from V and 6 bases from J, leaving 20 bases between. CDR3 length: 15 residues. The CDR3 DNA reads TGTGCCACCAGGGGAGGCAGTCTTCTGGGGCAGACCCAGTACTTC. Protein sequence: CATRGGSLLGQTQYF.

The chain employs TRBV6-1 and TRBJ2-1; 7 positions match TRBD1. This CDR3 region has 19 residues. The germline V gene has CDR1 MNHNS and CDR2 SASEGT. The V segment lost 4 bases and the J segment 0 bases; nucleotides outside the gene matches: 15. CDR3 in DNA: TGTGCCAGCAGTGCCTCGCTCCGGGCGACAGGGAGCTCCTACAATGAGCAGTTCTTC. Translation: CASSASLRATGSSYNEQFF.

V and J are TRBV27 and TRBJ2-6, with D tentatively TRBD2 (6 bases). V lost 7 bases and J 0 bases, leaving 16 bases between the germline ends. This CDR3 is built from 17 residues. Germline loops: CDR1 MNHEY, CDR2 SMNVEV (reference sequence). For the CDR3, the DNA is TGTGCCAGCACCGCGGGACTCAGAGACTCTGGGGCCAACGTCCTGACTTTC. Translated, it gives CASTAGLRDSGANVLTF.

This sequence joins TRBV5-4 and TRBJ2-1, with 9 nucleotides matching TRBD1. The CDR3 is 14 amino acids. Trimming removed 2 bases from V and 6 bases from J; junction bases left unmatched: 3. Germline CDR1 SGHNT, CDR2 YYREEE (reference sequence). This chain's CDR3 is CASSFGTGINEQFF. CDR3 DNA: TGTGCCAGCAGCTTCGGGACAGGGATCAATGAGCAGTTCTTC.

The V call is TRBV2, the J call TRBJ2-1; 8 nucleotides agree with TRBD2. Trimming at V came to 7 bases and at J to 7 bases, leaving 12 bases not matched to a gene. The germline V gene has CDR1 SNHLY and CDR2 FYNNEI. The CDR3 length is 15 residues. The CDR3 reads CASINAGLAGNEQFF. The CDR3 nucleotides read TGTGCCAGCATCAACGCCGGACTAGCTGGAAATGAGCAGTTCTTC.

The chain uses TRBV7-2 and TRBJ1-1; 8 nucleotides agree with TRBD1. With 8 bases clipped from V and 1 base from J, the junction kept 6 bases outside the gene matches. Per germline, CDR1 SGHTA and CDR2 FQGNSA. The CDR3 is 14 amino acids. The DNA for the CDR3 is TGTGCCAGCGGACAGGGACAAAGGAACACTGAAGCTTTCTTT. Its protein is CASGQGQRNTEAFF.

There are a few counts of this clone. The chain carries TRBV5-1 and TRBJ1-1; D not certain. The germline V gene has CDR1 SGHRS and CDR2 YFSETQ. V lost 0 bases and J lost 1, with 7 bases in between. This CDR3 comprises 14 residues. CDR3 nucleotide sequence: TGCGCCAGCAGCTTGGAGTTGAGGAACACTGAAGCTTTCTTT. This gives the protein CASSLELRNTEAFF.

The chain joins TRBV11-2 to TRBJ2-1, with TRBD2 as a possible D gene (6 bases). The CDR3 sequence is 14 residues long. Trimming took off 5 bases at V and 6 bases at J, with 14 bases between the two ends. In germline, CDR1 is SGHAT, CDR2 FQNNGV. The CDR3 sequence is CASSPRLVTNEQFF. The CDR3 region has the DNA TGTGCCAGCAGCCCAAGACTAGTTACCAATGAGCAGTTCTTC.

The CDR3 sequence: CSVEDYGAGGTDTQYF. The CDR3 region has the DNA TGCAGCGTTGAAGATTATGGGGCGGGGGGCACAGATACGCAGTATTTT. This chain joins TRBV29-1 and TRBJ2-3; 7 bases are a match to TRBD2. The CDR3 spans 16 residues. The V segment lost 0 bases and the J segment 1 base; nucleotides outside the gene matches: 7. In germline, CDR1 is SQVTM, CDR2 ANQGSEA.

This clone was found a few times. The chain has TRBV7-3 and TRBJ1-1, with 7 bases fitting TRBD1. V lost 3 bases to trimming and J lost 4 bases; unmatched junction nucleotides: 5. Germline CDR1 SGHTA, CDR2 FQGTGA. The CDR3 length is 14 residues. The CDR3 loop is CASSFQGDGTEAFF. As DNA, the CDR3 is TGTGCCAGCAGCTTTCAGGGGGATGGCACTGAAGCTTTCTTT.

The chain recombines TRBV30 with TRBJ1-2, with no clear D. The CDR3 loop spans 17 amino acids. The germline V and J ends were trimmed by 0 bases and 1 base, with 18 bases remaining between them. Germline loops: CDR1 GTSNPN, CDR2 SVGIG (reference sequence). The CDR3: CAWSVTSPGRINYGYTF. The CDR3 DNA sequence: TGTGCCTGGAGTGTTACTTCCCCGGGAAGAATTAACTATGGCTACACCTTC.

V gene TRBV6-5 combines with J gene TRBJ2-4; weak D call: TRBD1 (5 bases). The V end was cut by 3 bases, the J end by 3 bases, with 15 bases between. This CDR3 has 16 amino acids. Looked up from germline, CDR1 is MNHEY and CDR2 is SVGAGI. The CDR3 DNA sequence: TGTGCCAGCAGTTATTCGACAGTGAGTGGCAAAAACATTCAGTACTTC. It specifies CASSYSTVSGKNIQYF.

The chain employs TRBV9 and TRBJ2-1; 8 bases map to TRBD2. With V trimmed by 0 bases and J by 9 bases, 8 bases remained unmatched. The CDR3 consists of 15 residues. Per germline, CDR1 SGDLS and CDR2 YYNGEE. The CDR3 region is CASSVVDGRACEQFF. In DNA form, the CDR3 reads TGTGCCAGCAGCGTAGTAGACGGGAGGGCCTGTGAGCAGTTCTTC.

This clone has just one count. The CDR3 DNA is TGTGCCAGCAGCCTGGACAGAATGACAACCTCTTCTGGGGCCAACGTCCTGACTTTC. This gives the protein CASSLDRMTTSSGANVLTF. The rearrangement uses TRBV7-3 and TRBJ2-6; possibly TRBD1 for D (6 bases). Deletions cut 5 bases from V and 1 base from J, with 21 bases between. Germline V gene lookup returns CDR1 SGHTA and CDR2 FQGTGA. CDR3 length: 19 amino acids.

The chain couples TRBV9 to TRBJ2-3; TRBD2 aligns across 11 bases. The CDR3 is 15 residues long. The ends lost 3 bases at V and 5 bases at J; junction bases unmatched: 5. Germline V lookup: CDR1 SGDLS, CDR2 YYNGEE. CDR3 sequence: CASSASSGGLDTQYF. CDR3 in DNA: TGTGCCAGCAGCGCTTCTAGCGGGGGGCTAGATACGCAGTATTTT.

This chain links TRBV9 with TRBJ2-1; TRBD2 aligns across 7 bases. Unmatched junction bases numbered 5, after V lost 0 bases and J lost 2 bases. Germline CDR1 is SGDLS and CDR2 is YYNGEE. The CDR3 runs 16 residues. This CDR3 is CASSVVPGGPYNEQFF. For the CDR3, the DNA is TGTGCCAGCAGCGTAGTACCGGGAGGCCCCTACAATGAGCAGTTCTTC. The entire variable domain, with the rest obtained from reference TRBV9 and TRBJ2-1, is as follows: DSGVTQTPKHLITATGQRVTLRCSPRSGDLSVYWYQQSLDQGLQFLIQYYNGEERAKGNILERFSAQQFPDLHSELNLSSLELGDSALYFCASSVVPGGPYNEQFFGPGTRLTVL.

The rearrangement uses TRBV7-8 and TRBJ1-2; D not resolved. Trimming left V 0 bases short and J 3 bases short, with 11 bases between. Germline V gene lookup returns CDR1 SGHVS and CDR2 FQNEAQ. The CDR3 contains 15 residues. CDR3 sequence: CASSLAGPRDYGYTF. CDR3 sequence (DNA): TGTGCCAGCAGCTTAGCGGGCCCGAGGGACTATGGCTACACCTTC.

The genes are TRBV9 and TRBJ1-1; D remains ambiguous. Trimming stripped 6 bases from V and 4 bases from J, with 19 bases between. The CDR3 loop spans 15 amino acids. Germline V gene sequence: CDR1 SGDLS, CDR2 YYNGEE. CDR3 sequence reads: CASTFTGGIGTEAFF. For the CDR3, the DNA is TGTGCCAGCACGTTCACTGGAGGAATCGGCACTGAAGCTTTCTTT.

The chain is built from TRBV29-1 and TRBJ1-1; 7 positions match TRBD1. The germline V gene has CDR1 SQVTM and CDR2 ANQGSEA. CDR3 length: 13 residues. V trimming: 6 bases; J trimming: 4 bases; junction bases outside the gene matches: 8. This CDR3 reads CSVEQGQGTEAFF. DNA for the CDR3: TGCAGCGTCGAACAGGGGCAGGGCACTGAAGCTTTCTTT.